This TCR beta chain was documented in a study of identical twins. Study conclusions and caveats: Insertion counts were lower in abundant cord blood beta clonotypes, a trend that memory repertoires did not show. Alpha sequences out of frame and shared by twins had excess low generation probability. Findings came from cross-sectional statistics, without long-term follow-up of donors.

The authors used template switching to add a universal primer site and gave cDNA unique molecular identifiers. TCRdb ran MiXCR on the 5' RACE reads and lists one entry per CDR3 protein. Found here are 690,000 or so distinct CDR3 sequences, 8.6% of them singletons; the top ten hold 0.8% to 1%. The germline gives CDR1 SGDLS, CDR2 YYNGEE. V lost 2 bases and J 0 bases, leaving 9 bases between the germline ends. The CDR3 covers 15 residues. This clonotype was found many times. No antigen is known for it. The same specimen was also included in a second study, on yellow fever vaccine responses in identical twins.

This clonotype originated in a woman between 18 and 29 years old in good health. The gene calls are TRBV9 and TRBJ1-3; D perhaps matches TRBD1 (5 bases). The sample consisted of PBMCs. The CDR3 sequence: CASSVDGGSGNTIYF. The CDR3, as DNA: TGTGCCAGCAGCGTCGACGGGGGCTCTGGAAACACCATATATTTT. Looking up the rest from reference TRBV9 and TRBJ1-3 gives the full variable domain: DSGVTQTPKHLITATGQRVTLRCSPRSGDLSVYWYQQSLDQGLQFLIQYYNGEERAKGNILERFSAQQFPDLHSELNLSSLELGDSALYFCASSVDGGSGNTIYFGEGSWLTVV.